These T cell receptor beta chains were read from a single sample in a study of CD8+ T cells in alopecia areata. This table comes from immunoSEQ multiplex PCR, and its TCRdb copy is limited to in-frame clones, with some not included. Of 200,000 to 250,000 clones listed, roughly 64% are singletons. The sequencing here drew on CD4+ T cells sorted from blood, taken at week 4, from a patient treated with tofacitinib. These receptors all come from a human donor with alopecia areata. Both conserved end residues are part of each CDR3. Fields, in order: clone size, D gene, J gene, V gene, CDR3 protein, CDR3 DNA. The D gene is left open where the match is weak. The size of a clone is reported for some rows only, either as once, few or many, or as a class for expanded clones.

- TRBD1 TRBJ1-2 TRBV5-1 CASSLTGEPSTYTF TGCGCCAGCAGCTTGACAGGGGAGCCCTCTACCTACACCTTC
few TRBD2 TRBJ2-5 TRBV4-2 CASSQEFGTSGGAGVGETQYF TGTGCCAGCAGCCAAGAGTTTGGGACTAGCGGGGGGGCAGGCGTTGGGGAGACCCAGTACTTC
- - TRBJ2-3 TRBV20-1 CSALRGDTQYF TGCAGTGCCTTGAGGGGAGATACGCAGTATTTT
- - TRBJ2-1 TRBV5-1 CASSRSGNNEQFF TGCGCCAGCAGCAGGTCGGGCAACAATGAGCAGTTCTTC
- TRBD2 TRBJ2-1 TRBV5-6 CASSILAGVRNEQFF TGTGCCAGCAGCATACTAGCGGGGGTACGGAATGAGCAGTTCTTC
- TRBD1 TRBJ1-4 TRBV5-4 CASSLGQGVTNEKLFF TGTGCCAGCAGCTTGGGACAGGGGGTGACTAATGAAAAACTGTTTTTT
- - TRBJ2-1 TRBV29-1 CSFQRGDEQFF TGCAGCTTTCAGCGCGGCGATGAGCAGTTCTTC
- TRBD1 TRBJ2-7 TRBV4-1 CASSQGQGTYEQYF TGCGCCAGCAGCCAAGGACAGGGGACCTACGAGCAGTACTTC
- - TRBJ2-3 TRBV7-7 CASGPSSSTDTQYF TGTGCTAGCGGCCCGTCGTCGTCGACAGATACGCAGTATTTT
- TRBD1 TRBJ2-3 TRBV7-2 CASSLQGAHTDTQYF TGTGCCAGCAGCTTACAGGGGGCACACACAGATACGCAGTATTTT
- - TRBJ2-7 TRBV4-3 CASRGANYEQYF TGCGCTTCTAGGGGGGCAAACTACGAGCAGTACTTC
- - TRBJ2-6 TRBV5-1 CASSLGSLSGANVLTF TGCGCCAGCAGCTTGGGTTCCCTCTCTGGGGCCAACGTCCTGACTTTC
- - TRBJ2-1 TRBV7-2 CASSSEVGEQFF TGTGCCAGCAGCTCCGAGGTAGGTGAGCAGTTCTTC
- - TRBJ1-6 TRBV2 CASSLTAGNSPLHF TGTGCCAGCAGCCTGACAGCTGGAAATTCACCCCTCCACTTT
- - TRBJ2-1 TRBV7-9 CASSPDSHVLGSYNEQFF TGTGCCAGCAGCCCGGACAGTCATGTGTTGGGTAGTTACAATGAGCAGTTCTTC
- - TRBJ2-7 TRBV18 CASSPGIGWEQYF TGTGCCAGCTCACCCGGCATTGGGTGGGAGCAGTACTTC
- - TRBJ1-4 TRBV14 CASSIGDIGQKLFF TGTGCCAGCAGTATTGGGGACATCGGGCAAAAACTGTTTTTT
- - TRBJ2-6 TRBV21-1 CASSPRDKEFSGANVLTF TGTGCCAGCAGCCCCCGGGACAAGGAGTTCTCTGGGGCCAACGTCCTGACTTTC
- TRBD1 TRBJ1-6 TRBV4-1 CASSQFAGQGLYNSPLHF TGCGCCAGCAGCCAATTTGCGGGACAGGGGTTGTATAATTCACCCCTCCACTTT
- - TRBJ1-2 TRBV27 CASSLFGASSGNYGYTF TGTGCCAGCAGTTTATTTGGCGCCTCCTCCGGTAACTATGGCTACACCTTC
- - TRBJ2-7 TRBV30 CAWSVSWGEQYF TGTGCCTGGAGTGTAAGCTGGGGCGAGCAGTACTTC
- TRBD1 TRBJ2-7 TRBV7-2 CASSLGTGRASEQYF TGTGCCAGCAGCTTGGGGACAGGGCGGGCGAGCGAGCAGTACTTC
few - TRBJ2-7 TRBV6-5 CASSLQGWGYEQYF TGTGCCAGCAGTTTACAGGGTTGGGGATACGAGCAGTACTTC
- - TRBJ1-2 TRBV7-9 CASSWDNYGYTF TGTGCCAGCAGCTGGGACAACTATGGCTACACCTTC